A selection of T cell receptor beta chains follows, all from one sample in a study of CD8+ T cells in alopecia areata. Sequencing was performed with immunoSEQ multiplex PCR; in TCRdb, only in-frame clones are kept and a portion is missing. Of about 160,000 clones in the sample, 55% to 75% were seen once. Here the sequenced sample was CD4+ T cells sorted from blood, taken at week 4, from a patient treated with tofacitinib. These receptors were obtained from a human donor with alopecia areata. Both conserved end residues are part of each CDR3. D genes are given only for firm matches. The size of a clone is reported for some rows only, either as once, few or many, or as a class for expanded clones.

CAISMDRKYGYTF	TGTGCCATCAGCATGGACAGGAAGTATGGCTACACCTTC	TRBD1	few	TRBJ1-2	TRBV10-3	13
CASSSEGTQGEKLFF	TGTGCCAGCAGCTCAGAGGGAACCCAGGGTGAAAAACTGTTTTTT	.	few	TRBJ1-4	TRBV7-9	15
CASRRSTGGQEQFF	TGTGCCAGCAGAAGGAGTACAGGGGGACAAGAGCAGTTCTTC	TRBD1	.	TRBJ2-1	TRBV2	14
CASSHVQGNTEAFF	TGTGCCAGCAGTCACGTACAGGGGAACACTGAAGCTTTCTTT	.	.	TRBJ1-1	TRBV7-9	14
CASSWTSGTGELFF	TGTGCCAGCAGTTGGACTAGCGGCACCGGGGAGCTGTTTTTT	TRBD2	.	TRBJ2-2	TRBV6-5	14
CASSLVPGAVNTEAFF	TGTGCCAGCAGCTTAGTTCCAGGGGCGGTGAACACTGAAGCTTTCTTT	.	few	TRBJ1-1	TRBV7-9	16
CASSLDRENYGYTF	TGTGCCAGCAGCCTTGACAGGGAGAACTATGGCTACACCTTC	TRBD1	once	TRBJ1-2	TRBV5-4	14
CASRLAGYNEQFF	TGTGCCAGCAGGTTAGCAGGGTACAATGAGCAGTTCTTC	.	.	TRBJ2-1	TRBV7-8	13
CASSEYVGTQYF	TGTGCCAGCAGTGAATATGTGGGGACCCAGTACTTC	.	once	TRBJ2-5	TRBV25-1	12
CASSLAGVPTDTQYF	TGTGCCAGCAGCTTAGCCGGGGTCCCGACAGATACGCAGTATTTT	.	.	TRBJ2-3	TRBV7-2	15
CASSQDLPGGTGELFF	TGCGCCAGCAGCCAAGATCTCCCAGGGGGTACCGGGGAGCTGTTTTTT	TRBD1	.	TRBJ2-2	TRBV4-3	16
CSVGGSGSTDTQYF	TGCAGCGTTGGGGGTAGCGGGAGCACAGATACGCAGTATTTT	TRBD2	.	TRBJ2-3	TRBV29-1	14
CASSPTAGELFF	TGTGCCAGCAGCCCGACAGCCGGGGAGCTGTTTTTT	.	.	TRBJ2-2	TRBV5-4	12
CATSREDPGANIQYF	TGTGCCACCAGCAGAGAGGACCCAGGGGCAAACATTCAGTACTTC	.	.	TRBJ2-4	TRBV15	15
CSAWEGANTEAFF	TGCAGCGCCTGGGAGGGCGCGAACACTGAAGCTTTCTTT	.	.	TRBJ1-1	TRBV29-1	13
CASSSTGRWDEKLFF	TGCGCCAGCAGCTCGACGGGGAGGTGGGATGAAAAACTGTTTTTT	.	.	TRBJ1-4	TRBV5-1	15
CASSLEGRLEQYF	TGTGCCAGCAGCTTAGAGGGGCGCCTCGAGCAGTACTTC	.	few	TRBJ2-7	TRBV7-2	13
CASLDSRQSGYTF	TGTGCCAGCTTGGACAGCCGACAATCTGGCTACACCTTC	.	.	TRBJ1-2	TRBV2	13
CASSEGGAGELFF	TGTGCCAGCAGTGAAGGGGGCGCCGGGGAGCTGTTTTTT	.	.	TRBJ2-2	TRBV2	13
CASSSWGKEGKRETQYF	TGCGCCAGCAGCTCTTGGGGGAAGGAGGGGAAACGGGAGACCCAGTACTTC	.	.	TRBJ2-5	TRBV4-3	17
CASSRRRGTSTDTQYF	TGTGCCAGCAGTCGAAGGAGGGGCACCTCGACAGATACGCAGTATTTT	.	.	TRBJ2-3	TRBV5-6	16
CSVEETSGDHSYEQYF	TGCAGCGTTGAAGAAACTAGCGGGGACCACTCCTACGAGCAGTACTTC	TRBD2	.	TRBJ2-7	TRBV29-1	16
CASSPERGGRTDTQYF	TGTGCCAGCTCACCTGAGCGGGGGGGCCGCACAGATACGCAGTATTTT	TRBD2	.	TRBJ2-3	TRBV18	16
CASSSLGQYNEQFF	TGTGCCAGCAGTTCCCTCGGACAGTACAATGAGCAGTTCTTC	.	.	TRBJ2-1	TRBV6-5	14
CSVGQGGDTQYF	TGCAGCGTTGGACAGGGGGGAGATACGCAGTATTTT	TRBD1	.	TRBJ2-3	TRBV29-1	12
CASSLSSNTGELFF	TGTGCCAGCAGCTTATCCTCAAACACCGGGGAGCTGTTTTTT	.	.	TRBJ2-2	TRBV7-2	14
CASRTQGLTGELFF	TGTGCCAGCAGGACGCAGGGCCTCACCGGGGAGCTGTTTTTT	.	.	TRBJ2-2	TRBV2	14
CAWSVWMRFSYGYTF	TGTGCCTGGAGTGTCTGGATGAGGTTTTCTTATGGCTACACCTTC	.	.	TRBJ1-2	TRBV30	15
CATSRDRWPANEKLFF	TGTGCCACCAGCAGAGATCGGTGGCCCGCTAATGAAAAACTGTTTTTT	.	.	TRBJ1-4	TRBV15	16
CASRGNGELFF	TGTGCCAGCAGAGGAAACGGGGAGCTGTTTTTT	.	.	TRBJ2-2	TRBV9	11
CASSSYRDIRLFF	TGTGCCAGCAGTAGCTACAGGGATATCAGACTGTTTTTT	.	.	TRBJ1-4	TRBV27	13
CASSEALGQINSPLHF	TGTGCCAGCAGTGAAGCGCTGGGACAGATTAATTCACCCCTCCACTTT	TRBD1	.	TRBJ1-6	TRBV2	16
CASRDSKETQYF	TGTGCCAGCCGGGACAGCAAAGAGACCCAGTACTTC	TRBD1	.	TRBJ2-5	TRBV11-3	12
CASANSGVYETQYF	TGTGCCAGTGCAAATAGCGGGGTCTACGAGACCCAGTACTTC	TRBD2	.	TRBJ2-5	TRBV7-9	14
CASSETGKDSPLHF	TGTGCCAGCAGTGAAACGGGGAAGGACTCACCCCTCCACTTT	.	few	TRBJ1-6	TRBV25-1	14
CAWSTGAKQYF	TGTGCCTGGAGTACGGGGGCGAAGCAGTACTTC	.	few	TRBJ2-7	TRBV30	11
CAWEGQGKNQPQHF	TGTGCCTGGGAGGGACAGGGCAAAAATCAGCCCCAGCATTTT	TRBD1	.	TRBJ1-5	TRBV30	14
CASSTRTSGGPTYNEQFF	TGTGCCAGCTCCACCCGGACTAGCGGGGGTCCAACCTACAATGAGCAGTTCTTC	TRBD2	few	TRBJ2-1	TRBV18	18
CSVGGQLNTEAFF	TGCAGCGTTGGGGGACAGTTGAACACTGAAGCTTTCTTT	TRBD1	.	TRBJ1-1	TRBV29-1	13
CAWSDGGQRYEQYF	TGTGCCTGGAGTGACGGGGGACAGCGCTACGAGCAGTACTTC	.	.	TRBJ2-7	TRBV30	14
CASTEGHGSYEQYF	TGTGCCAGCACAGAGGGACACGGGTCCTACGAGCAGTACTTC	.	.	TRBJ2-7	TRBV25-1	14
CAIAASGANVLTF	TGTGCTATAGCGGCCTCTGGGGCCAACGTCCTGACTTTC	.	once	TRBJ2-6	TRBV6-5	13
CSKPTGGCEQYF	TGCAGCAAACCGACAGGGGGCTGCGAGCAGTACTTC	TRBD1	few	TRBJ2-7	TRBV29-1	12
CSVVSRTAGNTIYF	TGCAGCGTTGTGTCCCGGACAGCTGGAAACACCATATATTTT	.	.	TRBJ1-3	TRBV29-1	14